The clone carrying this T cell receptor beta chain occurred a few times. This specimen comes from a study of blood T cells in healthy people across ages. The CDR3 sequence is 15 residues long. Germline V gene sequence: CDR1 MNHEY, CDR2 SVGAGI. The V and J ends lost 6 bases and 2 bases respectively, with 14 bases between them. Sample-barcoded 5' priming and a J-beta primer mix drove a second PCR of roughly 7 to 11 cycles. TCRdb recomputed calls from the 5' RACE reads with MiXCR, one row per CDR3 protein. The sample gives more than 900,000 distinct CDR3 sequences, just under 30% of which show up once; 10% is in the top ten. This sample was shared with a second study, whose subject was T cells of mothers and their children. As that report states: According to the study, all extracted RNA entered cDNA synthesis at 1.5 ug per 15 ul. In both related and unrelated pairs, TCR recombination output is shaped similarly by thymic selection.

The clonotype was recovered from a middle-aged woman in good health. Sample: blood. The chain links TRBV6-5 to TRBJ2-1; no clear D gene. The CDR3 is CASRLSRYTYNEQFF. CDR3 bases: TGTGCCAGCAGGCTCTCGAGGTATACCTACAATGAGCAGTTCTTC.